The 27 T cell receptor beta chains reported below all come from one sample, sequenced in a study of T cells after yellow fever vaccination. TCRdb reprocessed the 5' RACE reads with MiXCR, giving one entry per CDR3 protein. The table includes roughly 140,000 distinct CDR3 sequences, more than 6% detected once. The material sequenced was CD4+ T cells sorted from PBMCs, taken 5 days after the yellow fever booster vaccination. All receptors come from a young man who received the YFV17D yellow fever vaccine.

This clonotype was counted ten times or more. The chain combines TRBV7-2 with TRBJ2-3; D possibly corresponds to TRBD1 (5 bases). Trimming took off 2 bases at V and 5 bases at J, with 11 bases between the two ends. Germline CDR1 reads SGHTA; CDR2 reads FQGNSA. This CDR3 is 14 amino acids long. In DNA form, the CDR3 reads TGTGCCAGCAGCTTATCTACAAGGGGAGATACGCAGTATTTT. Translated: CASSLSTRGDTQYF.

This clonotype was seen ten or more times. The chain has TRBV2 and TRBJ2-1, with TRBD2 matching over 9 bases. The CDR3 has 14 residues. Trimming cost V 6 bases and J 2 bases; bases outside gene matches: 2. Germline V lookup: CDR1 SNHLY, CDR2 FYNNEI. CDR3 amino acids: CASSGLAPYNEQFF. The CDR3, as DNA: TGTGCCAGCAGCGGACTAGCGCCCTACAATGAGCAGTTCTTC. The full variable domain, its missing parts supplied by reference TRBV2 and TRBJ2-1, is EPEVTQTPSHQVTQMGQEVILRCVPISNHLYFYWYRQILGQKVEFLVSFYNNEISEKSEIFDDQFSVERPDGSNFTLKIRSTKLEDSAMYFCASSGLAPYNEQFFGPGTRLTVL.

The rearrangement joins TRBV5-1 to TRBJ2-5; TRBD2 matches at 9 bases. V shed 2 bases, J shed 5 bases, and the junction held 10 bases outside the gene matches. The CDR3 is 16 amino acids. Per germline, CDR1 SGHRS and CDR2 YFSETQ. CDR3 amino acids: CASSLGLVAGAETQYF. CDR3 coding DNA: TGCGCCAGCAGCTTAGGCTTGGTAGCGGGAGCGGAGACCCAGTACTTC. Looking up the rest from reference TRBV5-1 and TRBJ2-5 gives the full variable domain: KAGVTQTPRYLIKTRGQQVTLSCSPISGHRSVSWYQQTPGQGLQFLFEYFSETQRNKGNFPGRFSGRQFSNSRSEMNVSTLELGDSALYLCASSLGLVAGAETQYFGPGTRLLVL.

This clonotype has just a few counts. The chain recombines TRBV7-2 with TRBJ2-3; TRBD2 is a possible D gene (6 bases). The germline V gene encodes CDR1 SGHTA and CDR2 FQGNSA. V lost 3 bases and J lost 3, with 10 bases in between. The CDR3 extends over 14 amino acids. The CDR3 protein is CASSLNSGTDTQYF. In DNA, the CDR3 is TGTGCCAGCAGCTTGAACAGCGGGACAGATACGCAGTATTTT.

J is TRBJ1-5 and V is TRBV25-1; 7 nucleotides match TRBD1. With V trimmed by 6 bases and J by 4 bases, 6 bases remained unmatched. CDR1 and CDR2 from the germline V gene are MGHDK and SYGVNS. CDR3 length: 14 residues. CDR3 bases: TGTGCCAGCAGGGAGACAGGGCTAAATCAGCCCCAGCATTTT. Protein: CASRETGLNQPQHF.

This clonotype appeared many times. The chain joins TRBV18 to TRBJ1-5; D may be TRBD1 (6 bases). This CDR3 spans 16 amino acids. Germline V lookup: CDR1 KGHSH, CDR2 LQKENI. The V gene lost 1 base and the J gene lost 3 bases, with 13 bases spanning the gap. The CDR3 DNA is TGTGCCAGCTCACCACTAGAACAGGGAAACAATCAGCCCCAGCATTTT. Protein: CASSPLEQGNNQPQHF.

This clonotype showed up many times. The chain has TRBV5-1 and TRBJ2-3, with TRBD2 matching over 13 bases. V shed 4 bases, J shed 5 bases, and the junction held 7 bases outside the gene matches. Germline-derived CDR1 and CDR2 are SGHRS and YFSETQ. This CDR3 is 16 amino acids long. The CDR3 sequence: CASSVGLAGAQDTQYF. For the CDR3, the DNA is TGCGCCAGCAGCGTCGGACTAGCGGGGGCACAAGATACGCAGTATTTT.

In its sample, this clonotype was seen many times. The chain employs TRBV15 and TRBJ1-2, with a weak D call TRBD1 (5 bases). CDR1 and CDR2 from the germline V gene are LNHNV and YYDKDF (reference sequence). The CDR3 is 13 residues long. Trimming took 3 bases from V and 8 from J, leaving 13 bases between them. For the CDR3, the DNA is TGTGCCACCAGCAGGGAACACGGGGACGGCTACACCTTC. Its protein is CATSREHGDGYTF.

Ten or more counts support this clonotype. The CDR3 region is CATSWDPGPDTQYF. The CDR3 DNA follows: TGTGCCACCAGTTGGGACCCCGGGCCAGATACGCAGTATTTT. V gene TRBV15 combines with J gene TRBJ2-3; D possibly uses TRBD1 or TRBD2 (5 bases each). The CDR3 has 14 amino acids. The germline V gene has CDR1 LNHNV and CDR2 YYDKDF (reference sequence). Deletions cut 6 bases from V and 4 bases from J, with 14 bases between.

V gene TRBV7-2 combines with J gene TRBJ2-3, with D possibly being TRBD2 (5 bases). Germline values: CDR1 SGHTA, CDR2 FQGNSA. The CDR3 extends over 16 amino acids. Between the trimmed V and J ends, which lost 6 bases and 4 bases, there was a span of 20 bases. CDR3 protein: CASRFRRGLAADTQYF. As DNA, the CDR3 is TGTGCCAGCAGGTTCAGGCGAGGACTGGCCGCAGATACGCAGTATTTT.

As regards this clonotype: It may be a read error: a sequence one base away is much more abundant. The chain combines TRBV6-5 with TRBJ2-1, with a tentative D call TRBD1 (5 bases). The V end lost 2 bases, the J end lost 7 bases, and 12 bases lay between the germline ends. Germline-derived CDR1 and CDR2 are MNHEY and SVGAGI. The CDR3 runs 14 residues. The CDR3 sequence: CASSYVQGFNEQFF. The CDR3 DNA reads as TGTGCCAGCAGTTACGTGCAGGGATTTAATGAGCAGTTCTTC.

This clonotype was found many times. The CDR3: CASSKQGALTYEQYF. The DNA for the CDR3 is TGTGCCAGCAGCAAACAGGGGGCGCTGACCTACGAGCAGTACTTC. V and J are TRBV7-2 and TRBJ2-7, with 9 positions matching TRBD1. V dropped 5 bases and J dropped 2; count of bases not matched to a gene: 7. Germline V gene data show CDR1 as SGHTA and CDR2 as FQGNSA. The CDR3 is 15 amino acids.

This clonotype was seen more than once but under ten times. The chain uses TRBV11-2 and TRBJ2-1; maybe TRBD2 (5 bases). Germline-derived CDR1 and CDR2 are SGHAT and FQNNGV. There are 15 residues in the CDR3. Trimming removed 6 bases from V and 9 bases from J, with 21 bases in between. This CDR3 reads CASSQEAIGRSEQFF. The CDR3 DNA follows: TGTGCCAGCAGTCAGGAGGCTATAGGTCGTTCTGAGCAGTTCTTC. The full variable domain, in which reference TRBV11-2 and TRBJ2-1 provide the parts outside the CDR3, is EAGVAQSPRYKIIEKRQSVAFWCNPISGHATLYWYQQILGQGPKLLIQFQNNGVVDDSQLPKDRFSAERLKGVDSTLKIQPAKLEDSAVYLCASSQEAIGRSEQFFGPGTRLTVL.

This clonotype has at least ten counts. The chain joins TRBV7-2 to TRBJ2-3; D unresolved. Per the germline V gene, CDR1 is SGHTA and CDR2 is FQGNSA. The CDR3 covers 16 residues. With 2 bases removed from V and 3 bases from J, the gap between germline ends came to 15 bases. The CDR3 DNA reads as TGTGCCAGCAGCTTAACCCCAGATGCCGGAACAGATACGCAGTATTTT. Protein sequence: CASSLTPDAGTDTQYF.

This clonotype was seen ten or more times. The chain has TRBV4-3 and TRBJ2-1; 7 bases are shared with TRBD1. Germline V gene data show CDR1 as LGHNA and CDR2 as YSLEER. This CDR3 has 13 residues. J was trimmed by 8 bases and V by 3 bases; bases with no gene match: 4. The CDR3 is CASSQKGAYEQFF. The CDR3 nucleotides read TGCGCCAGCAGCCAGAAGGGGGCCTATGAGCAGTTCTTC.

This clonotype was observed at least ten times. The rearrangement joins TRBV4-3 to TRBJ1-4; D may be TRBD1 (5 bases). Between the trimmed V and J ends, which lost 1 base and 0 bases, there was a span of 15 bases. This CDR3 contains 18 residues. CDR1 is LGHNA and CDR2 is YSLEER in the germline V gene. The CDR3 sequence is CASSQGARGMTTNEKLFF. The CDR3 DNA reads TGCGCCAGCAGCCAAGGAGCTCGGGGGATGACAACTAATGAAAAACTGTTTTTT.

There are many counts of this clonotype. In DNA form, the CDR3 reads TGTGCCAGCAGCTTGGAGAGCTACTTTACTGAAGCTTTCTTT. Protein product: CASSLESYFTEAFF. This chain connects TRBV5-5 to TRBJ1-1; D not resolved. Germline values: CDR1 SGHKS, CDR2 YYEKEE (reference sequence). Deletions cut 0 bases from V and 5 bases from J, with 11 bases between. The CDR3 length is 14 residues.

This clonotype was detected many times. The chain recombines TRBV28 with TRBJ2-1, with TRBD2 matching 12 bases. V was pared by 5 bases and J by 10 bases, with 6 bases of the junction left unmatched. The CDR3 has 14 amino acids. The germline gives CDR1 MDHEN, CDR2 SYDVKM. The DNA of the CDR3 is TGTGCCAGCAGTCGACTAGCGGGAGTAGGGGAGCAGTTCTTC. It yields the protein CASSRLAGVGEQFF.

This clonotype was detected ten times or more. The rearrangement links TRBV5-1 to TRBJ2-1; 7 bases line up with TRBD2. In germline, CDR1 is SGHRS, CDR2 YFSETQ. The CDR3 covers 16 residues. The V segment lost 2 bases and the J segment 3 bases; nucleotides outside the gene matches: 8. The DNA of the CDR3 is TGCGCCAGCAGCTTAGCGGGGACGAGGGTCTACAATGAGCAGTTCTTC. The encoded protein is CASSLAGTRVYNEQFF.

This clonotype was detected many times. The chain carries TRBV18 and TRBJ2-5; 7 nucleotides line up with TRBD2. Germline assignment: CDR1 KGHSH and CDR2 LQKENI. The ends lost 0 bases at V and 2 bases at J; junction bases unmatched: 3. The CDR3 totals 15 residues. The CDR3 DNA reads TGTGCCAGCTCACCACCGTACGGGGGGCAAGAGACCCAGTACTTC. Translated: CASSPPYGGQETQYF.

This clonotype showed up many times. V usage is TRBV20-1 and J usage is TRBJ2-7; weak D call: TRBD2 (6 bases). The CDR3 has 14 residues. Germline assignment: CDR1 DFQATT and CDR2 SNEGSKA (reference sequence). With 5 bases removed from V and 3 bases from J, the gap between germline ends came to 17 bases. CDR3 loop: CSAPGWTTYYEQYF. The CDR3 DNA reads as TGCAGTGCTCCAGGGTGGACTACCTACTACGAGCAGTACTTC.

This clonotype occurred many times. CDR3 bases: TGCGCCAGCAGCGGGGGCGACAGAACCAATGAGCAGTTCTTC. Amino acids: CASSGGDRTNEQFF. This rearrangement joins TRBV5-1 to TRBJ2-1; D might be TRBD1 (6 bases). CDR1 and CDR2 from the germline V gene are SGHRS and YFSETQ. The CDR3 is made up of 14 amino acids. Trimming removed 4 bases from V and 6 bases from J, with 14 bases in between.

This clonotype was detected many times. The gene calls are TRBV5-5 and TRBJ2-5, with 8 bases lining up with TRBD2. This CDR3 is 16 amino acids long. J was trimmed by 2 bases and V by 2 bases; bases with no gene match: 8. Per the germline V gene, CDR1 is SGHKS and CDR2 is YYEKEE (reference sequence). CDR3 sequence reads: CASSFSLAGFQETQYF. DNA of the CDR3: TGTGCCAGCAGCTTTAGTCTAGCGGGCTTTCAAGAGACCCAGTACTTC.

This clonotype was recorded at least ten times. J is TRBJ2-7 and V is TRBV20-1, with D tentatively TRBD2 (5 bases). The CDR3 sequence is 14 residues long. V lost 5 bases and J lost 1, with 15 bases in between. CDR1 DFQATT and CDR2 SNEGSKA come from the germline V gene (reference sequence). CDR3 DNA sequence: TGCAGTGCTTCACTTAGAGGGTGGTCCTACGAGCAGTACTTC. Translated: CSASLRGWSYEQYF.

In this sample, this clonotype turned up many times. The chain joins TRBV4-2 to TRBJ2-1; 10 positions agree with TRBD2. The CDR3 extends over 15 amino acids. CDR1 is LGHNA, CDR2 YNFKEQ, per germline. J was trimmed by 9 bases and V by 4 bases; bases with no gene match: 9. The CDR3 is CASSPASGSMGEQFF. The CDR3 DNA reads TGTGCCAGCAGCCCGGCTAGCGGGAGTATGGGTGAGCAGTTCTTC.

This chain connects TRBV4-2 to TRBJ2-1; 8 nucleotides agree with TRBD2. The CDR3 has 17 residues. Unmatched junction bases numbered 5, after V lost 0 bases and J lost 1 base. Germline V gene lookup returns CDR1 LGHNA and CDR2 YNFKEQ. The CDR3 loop reads CASSQDATSGSYNEQFF. The DNA for the CDR3 is TGTGCCAGCAGCCAAGACGCCACTAGCGGTTCCTACAATGAGCAGTTCTTC.

This clonotype was seen many times. This chain connects TRBV18 to TRBJ1-2; D gene ambiguous. V dropped 1 base and J dropped 8 bases, with 14 bases sitting between them. The CDR3 runs 14 residues. Germline CDR1 KGHSH, CDR2 LQKENI. CDR3: CASSPQQLSGGYTF. The CDR3 DNA sequence: TGTGCCAGCTCACCACAACAACTCTCCGGGGGCTACACCTTC.